Listed below are T cell receptor beta chains from one sample, sequenced in a study of T cells in Graves' hyperthyroidism and ophthalmopathy. A single record per CDR3 protein comes from TCRdb applying MiXCR to the multiplex PCR reads. The sample lists some 580,000 distinct CDR3 sequences, 16% occurring once. The sample was blood. The receptor source for this set is a woman in her forties with Graves' ophthalmopathy. Both conserved end residues are trimmed from each CDR3.

V: TRBV2; CDR3: ASSQGGTGTNSPLH
V: TRBV7-9; CDR3: ASSFLSRENEQF
V: TRBV9; CDR3: ASSTRLAGGSTDTQY
V: TRBV19; CDR3: ASRDRNTGELF
V: TRBV15; CDR3: ATSAGPRILGDEQY
V: TRBV12-3/TRBV12-4; CDR3: ASSTWTVVGTEAF
V: TRBV3-1; CDR3: ASSLSGRATEAF
V: TRBV5-1; CDR3: ASSRDRVTGELF
V: TRBV10-2; CDR3: ASSEGGDTEAF
V: TRBV24-1; CDR3: ATGTTGGDQY
V: TRBV9; CDR3: ASSVGVGNSPLH
V: TRBV2; CDR3: ASSYSTSGRASDTQY
V: TRBV7-9; CDR3: ASSDGTSGGHQETQY
V: TRBV28; CDR3: ASSFMRGQETQY
V: TRBV2; CDR3: ASRALETQY
V: TRBV11-2; CDR3: ASSLEQGPTGELF
V: TRBV2; CDR3: ASSQGGLAYEQY
V: TRBV12-3/TRBV12-4; CDR3: ASPGTTDTQY
V: TRBV29-1; CDR3: SVALVAGGYNEQF
V: TRBV20-1; CDR3: SARDPLKTGYT
V: TRBV28; CDR3: ASKSLAGRPTYEQY
V: TRBV20-1; CDR3: SARVDQPYEQY
V: TRBV7-9; CDR3: ASSFAPPRAPDTEAF
V: TRBV4-2; CDR3: ASSQVLRSSYNEQF
V: TRBV7-9; CDR3: ASSHWTSGTGELL
V: TRBV20-1; CDR3: SASTPLGTSGSADTQY
V: TRBV19; CDR3: ASSTEYSDTQY
V: TRBV4-2; CDR3: ASSQEVSRAKVSGTEAF
V: TRBV27; CDR3: ASSSHPGTEAF
V: TRBV7-2; CDR3: ASSLGVGNEQF
V: TRBV18; CDR3: ASSPALTSTDTQY
V: TRBV12-3/TRBV12-4; CDR3: ASSSQRQGRGY
V: TRBV29-1; CDR3: SVASGDTDTQY
V: TRBV28; CDR3: ASRPPDMYEQY
V: TRBV20-1; CDR3: SAQIQETQY
V: TRBV5-1; CDR3: ASSTAGTSGYNEQF
V: TRBV7-9; CDR3: ASEPSREQF
V: TRBV2; CDR3: ASSAFQETQY
V: TRBV6-2/TRBV6-3; CDR3: ASSFIRTSGSPDTQY
V: TRBV10-3; CDR3: AISERGRGEKLF
V: TRBV2; CDR3: ASSIAGGGNEQF
V: TRBV2; CDR3: ASKDRGNSRKETQY
V: TRBV5-1; CDR3: ASSPDREPYNEQF
V: TRBV30; CDR3: AWREKPDGRKSVSNTGELF
V: TRBV2; CDR3: ASGGGGAVSYNEQF
V: TRBV11-2; CDR3: ASSPRQGTYNEQF